The 18 T cell receptor beta chains below come from one sample, sequenced in a study of Ad26.COV2.S vaccination and SARS-CoV-2 variants. Treatment described: 15 to 20 received Ad26.COV2.S at low or high dose, single or two shots; five or six received placebo; per-sample allocation not given. The study sampled participants on day 63 after the first vaccine or placebo injection. This table comes from immunoSEQ multiplex PCR, and its TCRdb copy is limited to in-frame clones, with some not included. The sample includes approximately 460,000 clones, about nine tenths of them seen just once. The sequenced sample was peripheral blood, obtained in a trial of Ad26.COV2.S vaccine versus placebo. The receptor source for this set is a person between 18 and 65 years old who received the Ad26.COV2.S COVID-19 vaccine or a placebo.

This chain connects TRBV7-8 to TRBJ1-1; D gene uncertain. There are 14 residues in the CDR3. Germline V gene sequence: CDR1 SGHVS, CDR2 FQNEAQ. Trimming removed 0 bases from V and 1 base from J, with 6 bases in between. CDR3 region: CASSLASGNTEAFF. In DNA, the CDR3 is TGTGCCAGCAGCTTAGCATCTGGGAACACTGAAGCTTTCTTT.

V usage is TRBV11-2 and J usage is TRBJ1-6; 8 nucleotides align to TRBD1. Germline-derived CDR1 and CDR2 are SGHAT and FQNNGV. This CDR3 spans 13 amino acids. With V trimmed by 7 bases and J by 7 bases, 3 bases remained unmatched. CDR3 sequence: CASIWDRNSPLHF. Here the CDR3 DNA reads TGTGCCAGCATCTGGGACAGGAATTCACCCCTCCACTTT.

As DNA, the CDR3 is TGTGCCAGCACCCTTAGCGGCCCGAAAGAGACCCAGTACTTC. Protein product: CASTLSGPKETQYF. J is TRBJ2-5 and V is TRBV6-8; weak D call: TRBD2 (6 bases). The CDR3 is 14 residues long. Germline V gives CDR1 MNHGY, CDR2 SAAAGT. Trimming cost V 7 bases and J 3 bases, with 15 bases left between them.

The table lists this clone with a count of one. V and J are TRBV6-6 and TRBJ1-1; tentatively, D is TRBD1 (6 bases). Germline lookup yields CDR1 MNHNY and CDR2 SVGAGI (reference sequence). V lost 6 bases and J lost 1, with 21 bases in between. The CDR3 length is 17 residues. CDR3 protein: CASSRGGGGTENTEAFF. In DNA, the CDR3 is TGTGCCAGCAGCCGAGGGGGGGGCGGGACTGAGAACACTGAAGCTTTCTTT.

The chain has TRBV6-5 and TRBJ1-1; D call uncertain. CDR3 size: 13 residues. V lost 3 bases and J lost 1, with 6 bases in between. Looked up from germline, CDR1 is MNHEY and CDR2 is SVGAGI. For the CDR3, the DNA is TGTGCCAGCAGTTATAACAAGAACACTGAAGCTTTCTTT. Translating it yields CASSYNKNTEAFF.

This clone was observed a handful of times. V is TRBV6-2 or TRBV6-3 and J is TRBJ1-5; TRBD1 might be the D (5 bases). There are 13 residues in the CDR3. Germline V gene lookup returns CDR1 MNHEY and CDR2 SVGEGT. The V gene lost 4 bases and the J gene lost 4 bases, with 8 bases spanning the gap. CDR3 amino acids: CASSFRENQPQHF. In DNA, the CDR3 is TGTGCCAGCAGTTTCAGGGAGAATCAGCCCCAGCATTTT.

This rearrangement joins TRBV27 to TRBJ2-1; D unresolved. Per the germline V gene, CDR1 is MNHEY and CDR2 is SMNVEV (reference sequence). Trimming left V 3 bases short and J 0 bases short, with 9 bases between. The CDR3 has 15 residues. CDR3 in amino acids: CASSFGRTSYNEQFF. In DNA form, the CDR3 reads TGTGCCAGCAGTTTCGGGCGGACCTCCTACAATGAGCAGTTCTTC.

In this sample, this clone turned up a few times. The rearrangement joins TRBV14 to TRBJ1-6; D perhaps matches TRBD1 (6 bases). Trimming shortened V by 0 bases and J by 9 bases, and 18 bases separated the two germline ends. Germline V gives CDR1 SGHDN, CDR2 FVKESK. CDR3 length equals 17 residues. The CDR3 DNA reads as TGTGCCAGCAGCCAAGAAAGGGGCCTACAGGGTGGTTCACCCCTCCACTTT. Encoded protein: CASSQERGLQGGSPLHF.

The chain couples TRBV7-9 to TRBJ1-4; a weak D match, TRBD1 (5 bases). Trimming removed 2 bases from V and 5 bases from J, with 12 bases in between. The CDR3 spans 15 residues. Germline CDR1 and CDR2: SEHNR and FQNEAQ (reference sequence). In nucleotides, the CDR3 is TGTGCCAGCAGCTTAACCGGGACGGAGAATGAAAAACTGTTTTTT. Translation gives CASSLTGTENEKLFF.

The rearrangement joins TRBV7-9 to TRBJ2-5; D is tentatively TRBD1 or TRBD2 (6 bases each). The length of the CDR3 is 14 residues. Germline V gene lookup returns CDR1 SEHNR and CDR2 FQNEAQ (reference sequence). V was shortened by 8 bases and J by 2 bases, with 15 bases between the two germline ends. The CDR3, as DNA: TGTGCCAGCGTAAGGGGGGTCGGACAAGAGACCCAGTACTTC. This translates into CASVRGVGQETQYF.

The chain joins TRBV5-4 to TRBJ1-1; 7 bases map to TRBD1. V was pared by 2 bases and J by 5 bases, with 6 bases of the junction left unmatched. The germline V gene has CDR1 SGHNT and CDR2 YYREEE (reference sequence). The CDR3 is 14 amino acids. CDR3 loop: CASSLNRGSTEAFF. CDR3 coding DNA: TGTGCCAGCAGCTTAAACAGGGGATCGACTGAAGCTTTCTTT.

This rearrangement joins TRBV28 to TRBJ2-5; tentatively, D is TRBD1 (6 bases). The CDR3 is 15 residues long. The V end was cut by 7 bases, the J end by 1 base, with 16 bases between. Looked up from germline, CDR1 is MDHEN and CDR2 is SYDVKM. CDR3 DNA sequence: TGTGCCAGCAAACAGGGTGCGTTCATCCAAGAGACCCAGTACTTC. It translates to CASKQGAFIQETQYF.

The CDR3 nucleotides read TGTGCCAGCAGCTTACAAGGGCCTGGCGGGAGGACCTACAATGAGCAGTTCTTC. Translated: CASSLQGPGGRTYNEQFF. V gene TRBV7-9 combines with J gene TRBJ2-1; 8 bases are shared with TRBD2. The V and J ends lost 2 bases and 2 bases, in that order; junction bases with no gene match: 11. Germline values: CDR1 SEHNR, CDR2 FQNEAQ (reference sequence). The CDR3 consists of 18 residues.

The chain links TRBV30 to TRBJ1-2; D not certain. CDR1 is GTSNPN, CDR2 SVGIG, per germline (reference sequence). Trimming cost V 0 bases and J 7 bases, with 12 bases left between them. The CDR3 spans 13 residues. CDR3 in DNA: TGTGCCTGGAGTGTCGTCGGTGGTACTGGCTACACCTTC. Protein sequence: CAWSVVGGTGYTF.

The chain employs TRBV6-9 and TRBJ2-7; D gene ambiguous. The germline V and J ends were trimmed by 1 base and 6 bases, with 10 bases remaining between them. Germline loops: CDR1 MNHGY, CDR2 SVAAGI. The CDR3 is 13 residues long. CDR3 loop: CASSYFRSGEQYF. As DNA, the CDR3 is TGTGCCAGCAGTTATTTTCGTTCAGGCGAGCAGTACTTC.

This clone has only one observation. The J gene is TRBJ1-4, the V gene TRBV7-9; the D gene is possibly TRBD1 (5 bases). Per germline, CDR1 SEHNR and CDR2 FQNEAQ (reference sequence). The CDR3 runs 14 residues. The V and J ends lost 6 bases and 4 bases respectively, with 12 bases between them. The CDR3 here is CASSNTGYNEKLFF. The CDR3 DNA reads as TGTGCCAGCAGTAACACAGGATATAATGAAAAACTGTTTTTT.

A single count supports this clone. This chain joins TRBV4-2 and TRBJ2-2, with 7 bases aligning to TRBD1. The CDR3 is made up of 17 amino acids. With V trimmed by 0 bases and J by 3 bases, 7 bases remained unmatched. Germline lookup yields CDR1 LGHNA and CDR2 YNFKEQ. This chain's CDR3 is CASSQDLNRGYTGELFF. The CDR3 DNA follows: TGTGCCAGCAGCCAAGATCTGAACAGGGGCTACACCGGGGAGCTGTTTTTT.

The CDR3 DNA reads TGTGCCAGCAGTTTTCAGATAGGACAGGGTCTGGACACCGGGGAGCTGTTTTTT. As protein: CASSFQIGQGLDTGELFF. The genes are TRBV27 and TRBJ2-2; TRBD1 matches at 8 bases. CDR3 length: 18 residues. Germline CDR1 reads MNHEY; CDR2 reads SMNVEV (reference sequence). V lost 3 bases and J lost 3; bases outside the gene matches: 12.